Presented here are 28 T cell receptor beta chains from one specimen sequenced in a study of CD8 T cells in ankylosing spondylitis. Their antigens are not known. MiXCR, run by TCRdb on the 5' RACE reads, gives a single entry per CDR3 protein. The sample holds about 130,000 distinct CDR3 sequences, roughly 17% seen once. Regarding the study as a whole: For ankylosing spondylitis blood, a TCR beta motif of 7 or 8 highly homologous variants appeared characteristic.

The sequenced material came from blood, either unsorted or a sorted T cell fraction (not recorded which). Source of these receptors: a male donor with ankylosing spondylitis.

This clonotype has at least ten counts. This chain uses TRBV4-3 with TRBJ2-1, with 7 nucleotides matching TRBD2. The V gene end was trimmed by 0 bases and the J gene end by 3 bases; junction bases not matched to a gene: 11. The CDR3 extends over 18 amino acids. From germline, CDR1 is LGHNA and CDR2 YSLEER. CDR3 loop: CASSQEYGGRAHYNEQFF. In DNA, the CDR3 is TGCGCCAGCAGCCAAGAGTACGGCGGGAGAGCCCACTACAATGAGCAGTTCTTC.

The chain joins TRBV12-3 or TRBV12-4 to TRBJ2-7; D gene unclear. Trimming took 3 bases from V and 4 from J, leaving 4 bases between them. This CDR3 region has 11 residues. The CDR3, as DNA: TGTGCCAGCAGTTTCATGTACGAGCAGTACTTC. Protein: CASSFMYEQYF.

This clonotype was recorded a few times. The genes are TRBV12-3 or TRBV12-4 and TRBJ2-1; unclear D gene. There are 12 residues in the CDR3. Trimming pared 4 bases from V and 9 bases from J, leaving 10 bases between. CDR3 region: CASSSPSGEQFF. The CDR3 nucleotides read TGTGCCAGCAGTTCCCCCTCCGGTGAGCAGTTCTTC.

This clonotype occurred a few times. This sequence joins TRBV5-6 and TRBJ2-2; no firm D call. CDR1 and CDR2 (germline): SGHDT, YYEEEE. Trimming stripped 3 bases from V and 5 bases from J, with 8 bases between. The CDR3 is 13 residues long. CDR3 protein: CASSYQATGELFF. The DNA for the CDR3 is TGTGCCAGCAGCTACCAGGCGACCGGGGAGCTGTTTTTT.

This rearrangement joins TRBV4-1 to TRBJ1-6, with D hard to call. There are 15 residues in the CDR3. Per germline, CDR1 MGHRA and CDR2 YSYEKL. The V and J ends lost 9 bases and 10 bases respectively, with 22 bases between them. CDR3 coding DNA: TGCGCCAGTCTACCGACGATGGGATCGAGATCACCCCTCCACTTT. Protein sequence: CASLPTMGSRSPLHF.

The chain has TRBV20-1 and TRBJ2-5; 10 nucleotides agree with TRBD2. Trimming cost V 1 base and J 5 bases; bases outside gene matches: 19. Germline V CDR1 and CDR2: DFQATT, SNEGSKA (reference sequence). CDR3 length: 19 amino acids. The CDR3 loop is CSARVTDTRLAGGGETQYF. The CDR3 DNA reads as TGCAGTGCTAGAGTTACCGACACCCGTTTAGCGGGAGGAGGGGAGACCCAGTACTTC.

The chain uses TRBV5-5 and TRBJ2-2; D is uncertain. Between the trimmed V and J ends, which lost 0 bases and 7 bases, there was a span of 10 bases. The CDR3 spans 14 residues. Germline V lookup: CDR1 SGHKS, CDR2 YYEKEE (reference sequence). The CDR3 reads CASSLAVLGGELFF. CDR3 sequence (DNA): TGTGCCAGCAGCTTGGCGGTGCTGGGCGGGGAGCTGTTTTTT.

This clonotype came up a few times. V and J are TRBV20-1 and TRBJ1-2, with D tentatively TRBD1 (6 bases). V dropped 3 bases and J dropped 1 base, with 12 bases sitting between them. CDR1 is DFQATT, CDR2 SNEGSKA, per germline (reference sequence). The CDR3 sequence is 14 residues long. CDR3 residues: CSARGGQGNYGYTF. The CDR3 DNA reads TGCAGTGCTAGGGGGGGGCAGGGTAACTATGGCTACACCTTC.

The table lists this clonotype with a few counts. The V call is TRBV5-6, the J call TRBJ2-1; 11 bases match TRBD2. The germline V gene has CDR1 SGHDT and CDR2 YYEEEE. Unmatched junction bases numbered 10, after V lost 4 bases and J lost 1 base. This CDR3 has 18 amino acids. CDR3: CASSPIAGTSGSYNEQFF. CDR3 nucleotides: TGTGCCAGCAGCCCAATTGCCGGGACTAGCGGATCCTACAATGAGCAGTTCTTC.

A few counts support this clonotype. The chain combines TRBV7-8 with TRBJ2-2, with D possibly TRBD2 on 6 matching bases. The CDR3 is made up of 13 amino acids. The germline gives CDR1 SGHVS, CDR2 FQNEAQ. The V end lost 9 bases, the J end lost 6 bases, and 14 bases lay between the germline ends. The CDR3 DNA is TGTGCCAGTAAAGGAGGGAAGTCCGGGGAGCTGTTTTTT. It translates to CASKGGKSGELFF. Filled out from reference TRBV7-8 and TRBJ2-2, the complete variable domain reads GAGVSQSPRYKVAKRGQDVALRCDPISGHVSLFWYQQALGQGPEFLTYFQNEAQLDKSGLPSDRFFAERPEGSVSTLKIQRTQQEDSAVYLCASKGGKSGELFFGEGSRLTVL.

The chain joins TRBV12-3 or TRBV12-4 to TRBJ2-5; 7 nucleotides match TRBD1. This CDR3 comprises 14 residues. V shed 6 bases, J shed 5 bases, and the junction held 9 bases outside the gene matches. CDR3 in DNA: TGTGCCAGCAGCCAAGGGGGCCGACCTGAGACCCAGTACTTC. It yields the protein CASSQGGRPETQYF.

This clonotype was seen many times. This chain joins TRBV20-1 and TRBJ2-7, with 14 bases fitting TRBD2. Germline V gene sequence: CDR1 DFQATT, CDR2 SNEGSKA (reference sequence). The CDR3 length is 13 residues. The CDR3 reads CSAGTSGSYEQYF. The CDR3 DNA is TGCAGCGCGGGGACTAGCGGGAGCTACGAGCAGTACTTC.

This clonotype came up many times. A read error may account for a junction end that differs from germline. This sequence joins TRBV29-1 and TRBJ1-1; D ambiguous. The CDR3 contains 11 residues. Germline V CDR1 and CDR2: SQVTM, ANQGSEA. The CDR3 sequence: CSVEANTEAFF. CDR3 coding DNA: TGCAGCGTAGAAGCGAACACTGAAGCTTTCTTT.

This clonotype has ten or more counts. This chain links TRBV5-1 with TRBJ2-1, with TRBD1 matching 7 bases. The CDR3 is made up of 14 amino acids. Germline V lookup: CDR1 SGHRS, CDR2 YFSETQ. Germline trimming cut 2 bases from V and 10 bases from J; bases unmatched to any gene: 9. The CDR3 protein is CASSFTTGEGEQFF. DNA for the CDR3: TGCGCCAGCAGCTTTACCACAGGGGAAGGGGAGCAGTTCTTC.

The chain is built from TRBV2 and TRBJ2-2; D uncertain. The CDR3 runs 11 residues. The germline gives CDR1 SNHLY, CDR2 FYNNEI. Trimming stripped 7 bases from V and 7 bases from J, with 7 bases between. Here the CDR3 DNA reads TGTGCCAGCAATGGTTTCGGGGAGCTGTTTTTT. Translating it yields CASNGFGELFF.

The CDR3 reads CASSLRQGVPGELFF. CDR3 in DNA: TGTGCCAGCAGTTTACGTCAGGGGGTCCCCGGGGAGCTGTTTTTT. The chain joins TRBV27 to TRBJ2-2; TRBD1 agrees at 7 bases. Per the germline V gene, CDR1 is MNHEY and CDR2 is SMNVEV (reference sequence). The CDR3 runs 15 residues. J was trimmed by 6 bases and V by 2 bases; bases with no gene match: 6.

The chain uses TRBV3-1 and TRBJ1-1; a possible D gene is TRBD1 (6 bases). V shed 3 bases and J shed 6 bases, with 14 bases lying between them. The CDR3 runs to 14 residues. Germline V gene sequence: CDR1 LGHDT, CDR2 YNNKEL (reference sequence). Written as DNA, the CDR3 is TGTGCCAGCAGCCAGTCCGGGGGCAGTGCTGAAGCTTTCTTT. Encoded protein: CASSQSGGSAEAFF.

The rearrangement joins TRBV3-1 to TRBJ1-3, with unresolved D. CDR1 is LGHDT, CDR2 YNNKEL, per germline (reference sequence). The length of the CDR3 is 17 residues. The V and J ends lost 0 bases and 0 bases respectively, with 12 bases between them. CDR3 loop: CASSQDRASPSGNTIYF. The CDR3 nucleotides read TGTGCCAGCAGCCAAGATCGGGCCTCTCCCTCTGGAAACACCATATATTTT.

The chain has TRBV12-3 or TRBV12-4 and TRBJ2-7, with TRBD1 matching 7 bases. Trimming removed 7 bases from V and 3 bases from J; junction bases left unmatched: 9. The CDR3 is made up of 14 amino acids. The CDR3 coding sequence is TGTGCCAGCAAAAAGGACAGGTTCGACTACGAGCAGTACTTC. Translating it yields CASKKDRFDYEQYF.

This rearrangement joins TRBV4-3 to TRBJ2-3; D perhaps matches TRBD1 (5 bases). The CDR3 runs to 15 residues. CDR1 and CDR2 (germline): LGHNA, YSLEER. Trimming took 4 bases from V and 6 from J, leaving 17 bases between them. DNA for the CDR3: TGCGCCAGCAGCCCCACCCAAGGGGCCCGGGATACGCAGTATTTT. Its translation is CASSPTQGARDTQYF.

This clonotype was recorded a few times. This chain joins TRBV6-1 and TRBJ1-4; possibly TRBD1 for D (6 bases). Germline V CDR1 and CDR2: MNHNS, SASEGT. This CDR3 has 14 amino acids. V was cut by 6 bases and J by 2 bases, with 10 bases left in between. The CDR3 loop is CASRDSWTNEKLFF. The CDR3 DNA follows: TGTGCCAGCAGGGACAGTTGGACTAATGAAAAACTGTTTTTT.

This clonotype was counted many times. The chain has TRBV12-3 or TRBV12-4 and TRBJ2-7; perhaps D is TRBD1 or TRBD2 (5 bases each). The CDR3 contains 14 residues. V was pared by 7 bases and J by 5 bases, with 18 bases between. CDR3 sequence: CASTPGPGYNEQYF. The CDR3 nucleotides are TGTGCCAGCACCCCGGGACCAGGCTACAACGAGCAGTACTTC.

In this sample, this clonotype turned up many times. This chain connects TRBV27 to TRBJ2-1; the D gene is possibly TRBD1 (6 bases). This CDR3 contains 12 residues. Germline V lookup: CDR1 MNHEY, CDR2 SMNVEV (reference sequence). With 7 bases removed from V and 10 bases from J, the gap between germline ends came to 14 bases. The CDR3 loop reads CASNEQGSEQFF. The CDR3 coding sequence is TGTGCCAGCAATGAACAGGGTTCCGAGCAGTTCTTC.

The chain joins TRBV2 to TRBJ2-3; D ambiguous. This CDR3 has 13 residues. Trimming shortened V by 6 bases and J by 2 bases, and 9 bases separated the two germline ends. The V gene's germline CDR1 is SNHLY and CDR2 FYNNEI. CDR3 sequence: CASRPAVTDTQYF. CDR3 DNA: TGTGCCAGCAGGCCCGCGGTCACAGATACGCAGTATTTT.

There are many counts of this clonotype. V and J are TRBV4-1 and TRBJ2-2; possible D gene TRBD2, 6 bases. CDR3 length equals 14 residues. Trimming stripped 1 base from V and 5 bases from J, with 8 bases between. CDR1 MGHRA and CDR2 YSYEKL come from the germline V gene. The CDR3 sequence: CASSQVAGTGELFF. The DNA for the CDR3 is TGCGCCAGCAGCCAAGTTGCGGGAACCGGGGAGCTGTTTTTT.

This clonotype has only one observation. Germline is not matched at one junction end, which may reflect a read error. V gene TRBV14 combines with J gene TRBJ1-2; tentative D call: TRBD1 (5 bases). The CDR3 runs to 16 residues. Germline V CDR1 and CDR2: SGHDN, FVKESK. The CDR3 bases are TGTGCTAGCAGCCGCTCCGGTTCGGGGGGACCGAATGGCTACACCTTC. Amino acids: CASSRSGSGGPNGYTF.

The chain combines TRBV15 with TRBJ2-2, with 10 bases identical to TRBD1. The V gene end was trimmed by 3 bases and the J gene end by 6 bases; junction bases not matched to a gene: 1. In germline, CDR1 is LNHNV, CDR2 YYDKDF (reference sequence). This CDR3 is built from 14 residues. This CDR3 reads CATSSGTGAGELFF. CDR3 coding DNA: TGTGCCACCAGCAGCGGGACAGGGGCCGGGGAGCTGTTTTTT.

This clonotype was picked up a small number of times. V and J are TRBV5-5 and TRBJ2-7; tentative D call: TRBD1 (6 bases). The V end was cut by 5 bases, the J end by 3 bases, with 18 bases between. The germline V gene encodes CDR1 SGHKS and CDR2 YYEKEE (reference sequence). This CDR3 has 15 residues. CDR3 sequence reads: CASSPPGRGYYEQYF. In DNA, the CDR3 is TGTGCCAGCAGTCCCCCGGGCAGGGGTTACTACGAGCAGTACTTC.